This T cell receptor beta chain appears in the sequencing data of a study of cytomegalovirus exposure and HLA in healthy donors. Germline CDR1 SNHLY, CDR2 FYNNEI. The V gene end was trimmed by 0 bases and the J gene end by 8 bases; junction bases not matched to a gene: 5. The CDR3 contains 14 residues. Primers: 60 Vbeta forward and 13 Jbeta reverse. Profiling relied on immunoSEQ multiplex PCR, and the TCRdb table lists in-frame clones only, not all of them. Here the sample spans approximately 120,000 clones, about 70% being singletons. This rearrangement joins TRBV2 to TRBJ1-1, with 8 bases that match TRBD1. Sequencing used PBMCs. This TCR derives from a human donor in good health. The CDR3 DNA reads as TGTGCCAGCAGTGAAGCGGGTCGGACAGGGGAAGCTTTCTTT. Its translation is CASSEAGRTGEAFF.